This T cell receptor (beta chain) derives from a study of blood T cell repertoires in COVID-19. Study context: The United States, Italy and Spain were the sources of the acute and convalescent COVID-19 samples. In each case, the material was cDNA or gDNA derived from T cells, B-cell-depleted T cells, or PBMCs.

Authors' processing steps: Estimation of nucleated cell counts was performed using reference gene primer amplification. TCRdb's table, derived via immunoSEQ multiplex PCR, lists solely in-frame clones and lacks some. V, J and clone size were drawn from that table, and D and trimming were deduced from the DNA. The repertoire holds about 200,000 clones, about 80% seen once, with about 6.9% in the top ten. The receptor was derived from a human donor with acute or convalescent COVID-19. The donor label of this sample is uncertain. Sequencing input: peripheral blood.

The CDR3 DNA follows: TGTGCCAGCAGCCGGGACAGGGTATCGGCTGGCTACACCTTC. Translating gives CASSRDRVSAGYTF. V usage is TRBV5-6 and J usage is TRBJ1-2; 9 bases are shared with TRBD1. V lost 4 bases and J lost 7; bases outside the gene matches: 8. This CDR3 spans 14 amino acids. The germline V gene has CDR1 SGHDT and CDR2 YYEEEE.